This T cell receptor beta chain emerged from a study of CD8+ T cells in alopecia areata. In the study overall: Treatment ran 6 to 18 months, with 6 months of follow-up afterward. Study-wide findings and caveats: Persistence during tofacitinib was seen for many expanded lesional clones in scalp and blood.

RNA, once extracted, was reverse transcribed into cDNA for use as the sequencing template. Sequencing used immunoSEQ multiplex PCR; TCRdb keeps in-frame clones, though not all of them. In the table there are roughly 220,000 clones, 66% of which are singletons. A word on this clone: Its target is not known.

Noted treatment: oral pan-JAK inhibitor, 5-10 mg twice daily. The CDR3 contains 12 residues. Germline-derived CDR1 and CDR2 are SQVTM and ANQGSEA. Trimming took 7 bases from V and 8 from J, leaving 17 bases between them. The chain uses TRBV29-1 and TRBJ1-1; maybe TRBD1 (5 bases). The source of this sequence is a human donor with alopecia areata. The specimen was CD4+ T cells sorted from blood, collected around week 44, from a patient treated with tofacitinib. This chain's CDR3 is CSAAMSRQEAFF. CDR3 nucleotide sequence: TGCAGCGCGGCAATGTCTAGACAGGAAGCTTTCTTT.